The rows below give T cell receptor beta chains drawn from one sample of a study of OX40 agonist ivuxolimab in advanced cancers. Assay used: immunoSEQ multiplex PCR; TCRdb lists only in-frame clones, some missing. The top ten hold over 0.65% of the sample, which has some 100,000 clones, around nine tenths seen once. The sample here was CD4+ or CD8+ T cells sorted from blood, taken in a trial of the OX40 agonist ivuxolimab. Every receptor here comes from an adult with an advanced solid tumor such as melanoma, head and neck, liver or kidney cancer. The CDR3 runs from the conserved cysteine through the conserved F or W. The order of the fields is CDR3 DNA, CDR3 protein, J gene, clone size, V gene, D gene. The D gene is left open where the match is weak. Size tells how often a clone was seen (once, few, many) or the class of an expanded clone, and some rows leave it out.

CDR3nt: TGTGCCAGCAGCGTATTTAGGGGAGGCTCCTTCACAGATACGCAGTATTTT
CDR3aa: CASSVFRGGSFTDTQYF
j_gene: TRBJ2-3
abundance: NA
v_gene: TRBV9
d_gene: NA

CDR3nt: TGTGCTAGTGGGTCCGGACTCCTCAATGAGCAGTTCTTC
CDR3aa: CASGSGLLNEQFF
j_gene: TRBJ2-1
abundance: NA
v_gene: TRBV12-5
d_gene: NA

CDR3nt: TGTGCCAGCAGCTTAAGTATCGGGGAGCCGCAGTATTTT
CDR3aa: CASSLSIGEPQYF
j_gene: TRBJ2-3
abundance: once
v_gene: TRBV7-2
d_gene: NA

CDR3nt: TGCGCCAGCAGCCAAGGGACAGGTCACTACGAGCAGTACTTC
CDR3aa: CASSQGTGHYEQYF
j_gene: TRBJ2-7
abundance: few
v_gene: TRBV4-1
d_gene: TRBD1

CDR3nt: TGTGCCAGTAGTATGCAGGGGGATGGCTACACCTTC
CDR3aa: CASSMQGDGYTF
j_gene: TRBJ1-2
abundance: few
v_gene: TRBV19
d_gene: TRBD1

CDR3nt: TGTGCCACCAGCAGAGGGGCCCTCAATCAGCCCCAGCATTTT
CDR3aa: CATSRGALNQPQHF
j_gene: TRBJ1-5
abundance: NA
v_gene: TRBV15
d_gene: NA

CDR3nt: TGTGCCAGCAGCTTAGGTGGGGTCAAATCAGATACGCAGTATTTT
CDR3aa: CASSLGGVKSDTQYF
j_gene: TRBJ2-3
abundance: NA
v_gene: TRBV7-2
d_gene: NA

CDR3nt: TGTGCCAGCAGCTTGGGGGGACAGGGAAACACCGGGGAGCTGTTTTTT
CDR3aa: CASSLGGQGNTGELFF
j_gene: TRBJ2-2
abundance: NA
v_gene: TRBV5-4
d_gene: TRBD1

CDR3nt: TGTGCCAGCAGCTTATTTGGGAACACTGAAGCTTTCTTT
CDR3aa: CASSLFGNTEAFF
j_gene: TRBJ1-1
abundance: NA
v_gene: TRBV13
d_gene: NA

CDR3nt: TGTGCCAGCGGGAGTTGGGATGAGCAGTTCTTC
CDR3aa: CASGSWDEQFF
j_gene: TRBJ2-1
abundance: few
v_gene: TRBV18
d_gene: NA

CDR3nt: TGTGCCAGCAGTGACCGGCAGAGTGAAGCTTTCTTT
CDR3aa: CASSDRQSEAFF
j_gene: TRBJ1-1
abundance: NA
v_gene: TRBV6-1
d_gene: NA

CDR3nt: TGCGCCAGCAGCTTCGGGGATAATGAAAAACTGTTTTTT
CDR3aa: CASSFGDNEKLFF
j_gene: TRBJ1-4
abundance: NA
v_gene: TRBV5-1
d_gene: NA

CDR3nt: TGCGCCAGCAGCTTGTCGGGCCAGGGGCCCTACGAGCAGTACTTC
CDR3aa: CASSLSGQGPYEQYF
j_gene: TRBJ2-7
abundance: NA
v_gene: TRBV5-1
d_gene: NA

CDR3nt: TGTGCCAGCAGCTTTTCCGGGAGCACAGATACGCAGTATTTT
CDR3aa: CASSFSGSTDTQYF
j_gene: TRBJ2-3
abundance: once
v_gene: TRBV7-3
d_gene: NA

CDR3nt: TGCGCCAGCAGCCAACCAACTAGCGGGAGGGCCTCGGAGCTGTTTTTT
CDR3aa: CASSQPTSGRASELFF
j_gene: TRBJ2-2
abundance: NA
v_gene: TRBV4-1
d_gene: TRBD2

CDR3nt: TGTGCCAGCAGCCAAAGCGGCAATGAGCAGTTCTTC
CDR3aa: CASSQSGNEQFF
j_gene: TRBJ2-1
abundance: NA
v_gene: TRBV14
d_gene: NA

CDR3nt: TGTGCTAGCGGGAGGGCTTCGGGGGAGCTGTTTTTT
CDR3aa: CASGRASGELFF
j_gene: TRBJ2-2
abundance: NA
v_gene: TRBV12-5
d_gene: TRBD2

CDR3nt: TGTGCCAGTAAAAGGGCCCTGAACACTGAAGCTTTCTTT
CDR3aa: CASKRALNTEAFF
j_gene: TRBJ1-1
abundance: NA
v_gene: TRBV19
d_gene: NA

CDR3nt: TGCGCCAGCAGCTTGGCTAGAGATACGCAGTATTTT
CDR3aa: CASSLARDTQYF
j_gene: TRBJ2-3
abundance: NA
v_gene: TRBV5-1
d_gene: NA

CDR3nt: TGTGCCAGCAGCCTTACTACCGGGACAGCTATGAACACTGAAGCTTTCTTT
CDR3aa: CASSLTTGTAMNTEAFF
j_gene: TRBJ1-1
abundance: NA
v_gene: TRBV11-2
d_gene: TRBD1

CDR3nt: TGTGCCAGCAGCCTCCGCCAAGAGACCCAGTACTTC
CDR3aa: CASSLRQETQYF
j_gene: TRBJ2-5
abundance: NA
v_gene: TRBV7-9
d_gene: NA

CDR3nt: TGTGCCAGCAGCCCATGGGATACGCAGTATTTT
CDR3aa: CASSPWDTQYF
j_gene: TRBJ2-3
abundance: NA
v_gene: TRBV2
d_gene: NA

CDR3nt: TGTGCCATCAGTGAGACCCGGGACAGGGCCTCTGGAAACACCATATATTTT
CDR3aa: CAISETRDRASGNTIYF
j_gene: TRBJ1-3
abundance: NA
v_gene: TRBV10-3
d_gene: TRBD1

CDR3nt: TGTGCCATCAGTGAGAGGTTAAGACGGGGGGGGAACACTGAAGCTTTCTTT
CDR3aa: CAISERLRRGGNTEAFF
j_gene: TRBJ1-1
abundance: NA
v_gene: TRBV10-3
d_gene: NA

CDR3nt: TGTGCCAGCTCACCACGACGGGCGAACACCGGGGAGCTGTTTTTT
CDR3aa: CASSPRRANTGELFF
j_gene: TRBJ2-2
abundance: NA
v_gene: TRBV18
d_gene: NA

CDR3nt: TGTGCCAGCAGCCAAGAACCAGCGGGAGGGCAAGAGACCCAGTACTTC
CDR3aa: CASSQEPAGGQETQYF
j_gene: TRBJ2-5
abundance: NA
v_gene: TRBV4-2
d_gene: TRBD2

CDR3nt: TGTGCCAGCAGCTTAGCCGGGACTAACTCCTACGAGCAGTACTTC
CDR3aa: CASSLAGTNSYEQYF
j_gene: TRBJ2-7
abundance: NA
v_gene: TRBV7-2
d_gene: TRBD2